Included here is one T cell receptor (beta chain) sequence, with context. No antigen is known for it. Amplification used 60 Vbeta primers and 13 Jbeta primers. Clones were read by immunoSEQ multiplex PCR, and TCRdb kept only the in-frame ones, dropping some. The sample has 150,000 or so clones, and its top ten clones hold over 1.5%. The sample is drawn from a study of cytomegalovirus exposure and HLA in healthy donors. Regarding donors, all were healthy bone marrow donors. Deletions cut 6 bases from V and 4 bases from J, with 28 bases between. This CDR3 region has 19 residues. Germline V lookup: CDR1 MDHEN, CDR2 SYDVKM. General study results and limits: Analysis was carried out at a later point, and it linked a missense DCLRE1C variant to TCR beta V- and J-gene trimming. TRBV6-2, TRBV6-3 and some other V segments were excluded as indistinguishable.

The receptor was isolated from a middle-aged woman in good health and CMV-seropositive. The material sequenced was PBMCs. The rearrangement joins TRBV28 to TRBJ1-5; perhaps TRBD1 as D (5 bases). CDR3 in amino acids: CASRPPSGDPSQGNQPQHF. For the CDR3, the DNA is TGTGCCAGCAGACCGCCCTCGGGGGACCCAAGTCAAGGGAATCAGCCCCAGCATTTT.